What follows are 17 T cell receptor beta chains derived from one specimen sequenced in a study of T cell clonality in common variable immunodeficiency. The table came from immunoSEQ multiplex PCR; TCRdb's copy has only in-frame clones and leaves some out. There are about 52,000 clones in the sample, none observed a single time. The sequencing sample was made of peripheral blood mononuclear cells. Every receptor here comes from a person between 18 and 75 years old in good health.

This clone has just a few counts. Read data end 3 residues before the CDR3 end; the end is taken from the germline J gene. This chain joins TRBV7-9 and TRBJ1-4; possibly TRBD1 for D (5 bases). CDR1 SEHNR and CDR2 FQNEAQ come from the germline V gene (reference sequence). Trimming pared 1 base from V and 4 bases from J, leaving 7 bases between. The CDR3 extends over 14 amino acids. CDR3 DNA, as far as it was read: TGTGCCAGCAGCTTAGTGGGGGGTAATGAAAAA. Its protein is CASSLVGGNEK. The full CDR3 reads CASSLVGGNEKLFF.

This clone occurred many times. At one boundary the junction diverges from the germline segment, which might be a read error. The CDR3 is cut off 3 residues early in the read; its end comes from the germline J gene. The chain employs TRBV7-3 and TRBJ1-4; 7 bases are a match to TRBD1. Per germline, CDR1 SGHTA and CDR2 FQGTGA. This CDR3 comprises 17 residues. The sequenced CDR3 bases are TGTACCAGCAGCGCCCAAGGCAGGGGTACAGGGGATGAAAAA. As protein: CTSSAQGRGTGDEK. The entire CDR3 reads CTSSAQGRGTGDEKLFF.

There are many counts of this clone. The read comes to an end 3 residues before the CDR3 does, leaving the germline J gene to fill in the end. The chain has TRBV6-2 or TRBV6-3 and TRBJ1-5; TRBD1 aligns across 7 bases. This CDR3 has 15 amino acids. In germline, CDR1 is MNHEY, CDR2 SVGEGT. Trimming took 8 bases from V and 0 from J; bases not matched to a gene: 7. The CDR3 bases that were read are TGTGCCAGCTCGGACAGGTTCGTTAGCAATCAGCCC. Protein: CASSDRFVSNQP. The full-length CDR3 reads as CASSDRFVSNQPQHF.

In this sample, this clone turned up many times. The read ends 3 residues before the CDR3 terminus; that terminus is restored from the germline J gene. The chain links TRBV11-3 to TRBJ2-7, with D possibly being TRBD2 (6 bases). Trimming cost V 1 base and J 2 bases, with 9 bases left between them. The germline V gene has CDR1 SGHNT and CDR2 YENEEA. The CDR3 runs to 14 residues. The DNA read from the CDR3 is TGTGCCAGCAGCTTAGGCGGGATACCCTACGAG. Translated: CASSLGGIPYE. The complete CDR3 reads CASSLGGIPYEQYF.

This clone was recorded at least ten times. The DNA read from the CDR3 is TGTGCCAGCAGATTAACTAGCGGGAGGGCCTACGAG. The encoded protein is CASRLTSGRAYE. The full CDR3 is CASRLTSGRAYEQYF. V gene TRBV2 combines with J gene TRBJ2-7, with 13 bases aligning to TRBD2. The observed sequence ends 3 residues before the CDR3 terminus, with the missing tail filled in from the germline J gene. Germline-derived CDR1 and CDR2 are SNHLY and FYNNEI. The CDR3 runs 15 residues. V lost 6 bases to trimming and J lost 2 bases; unmatched junction nucleotides: 4. Combining the CDR3 with reference TRBV2 and TRBJ2-7 gives the whole variable domain EPEVTQTPSHQVTQMGQEVILRCVPISNHLYFYWYRQILGQKVEFLVSFYNNEISEKSEIFDDQFSVERPDGSNFTLKIRSTKLEDSAMYFCASRLTSGRAYEQYFGPGTRLTVT.

This clone has ten or more counts. The DNA ends 3 residues before the CDR3 does, and the rest of the CDR3 is filled in from the germline J gene. J is TRBJ2-5 and V is TRBV18, with TRBD1 identical over 11 bases. Germline values: CDR1 KGHSH, CDR2 LQKENI. The J segment lost 5 bases and the V segment lost 5 bases, leaving 4 bases of the junction unmatched. This CDR3 has 14 amino acids. CDR3 sequence reads: CASSEGQGVETQYF. The CDR3 DNA, read in part, is TGTGCCAGCTCAGAGGGACAGGGGGTCGAGACC.

This clone was observed many times. The CDR3 bases that were read are TGCAGTGCCCAGGGACAGACCAACACTGAA. It codes for CSAQGQTNTE. The whole CDR3 sequence reads CSAQGQTNTEAFF. The chain uses TRBV20-1 and TRBJ1-1; the match to TRBD1 covers 7 bases. The CDR3 end lies 3 residues beyond the end of the read and is filled in from the germline J gene. From germline, CDR1 is DFQATT and CDR2 SNEGSKA (reference sequence). This CDR3 has 13 residues. V lost 6 bases and J lost 2; bases outside the gene matches: 6.

This clone was counted ten times or more. Read sequence stops 3 residues before the CDR3 end, and the germline J gene provides the missing end. V gene TRBV20-1 combines with J gene TRBJ2-3; D is ambiguous. Germline V lookup: CDR1 DFQATT, CDR2 SNEGSKA (reference sequence). The CDR3 length is 12 residues. Trimming cost V 1 base and J 5 bases, with 7 bases left between them. The CDR3 protein is CSARGLLDTQYF. The DNA read from the CDR3 is TGCAGTGCTAGAGGTCTACTAGATACG.

This clone was detected only a few times. The sequenced fragment ends 3 residues before the CDR3 boundary, so the rest is inferred from the germline J gene. The rearrangement links TRBV7-2 to TRBJ2-2, with TRBD1 matching 7 bases. Germline-derived CDR1 and CDR2 are SGHTA and FQGNSA. The CDR3 runs to 15 residues. CDR3 sequence reads: CASSLVRGQNEKLFF. The sequenced part of the CDR3 DNA is TGTGCCAGCAGCTTAGTAAGGGGGCAGAATGAAAAG.

As for this clone: The CDR3 end falls 3 residues outside the read, so it is completed with the germline J gene. This chain connects TRBV7-6 to TRBJ1-1, with D hard to call. The V end was cut by 5 bases, the J end by 5 bases, with 15 bases between. Germline V gives CDR1 SGHVS, CDR2 FNYEAQ. There are 14 residues in the CDR3. The CDR3 sequence: CASSPQARKTEAFF. The part of the CDR3 DNA that was read is TGTGCCAGCAGCCCCCAGGCTCGGAAGACTGAA.

Details on this clone: The sequence runs out 3 residues before the end of the CDR3; the remainder is reconstructed from the germline J gene. This rearrangement joins TRBV2 to TRBJ1-1, with TRBD1 as a possible D gene (5 bases). The V end lost 6 bases, the J end lost 0 bases, and 20 bases lay between the germline ends. The CDR3 loop spans 17 amino acids. Germline values: CDR1 SNHLY, CDR2 FYNNEI. The CDR3: CASRGDSWVEMNTEAFF. CDR3 bases read: TGTGCCAGCAGAGGGGACTCATGGGTTGAGATGAACACTGAA. The whole variable domain, remainder taken from reference TRBV2 and TRBJ1-1, is EPEVTQTPSHQVTQMGQEVILRCVPISNHLYFYWYRQILGQKVEFLVSFYNNEISEKSEIFDDQFSVERPDGSNFTLKIRSTKLEDSAMYFCASRGDSWVEMNTEAFFGQGTRLTVV.

Details on this clone: The DNA ends 3 residues before the CDR3 does, and the rest of the CDR3 is filled in from the germline J gene. The chain couples TRBV4-2 to TRBJ2-5; 12 bases align to TRBD1. With V trimmed by 3 bases and J by 5 bases, 4 bases remained unmatched. Germline V gene lookup returns CDR1 LGHNA and CDR2 YNFKEQ. The CDR3 is 15 amino acids. The CDR3: CASSHGTGGAETQYF. The DNA read from the CDR3 is TGTGCCAGCAGCCATGGGACAGGGGGCGCGGAGACC.

This clone has a count of ten or more. A read error may produce the germline difference seen at one junction end. The DNA ends 3 residues before the CDR3 does, and the rest of the CDR3 is filled in from the germline J gene. The V and J genes are TRBV29-1 and TRBJ1-1; 9 nucleotides align to TRBD1. Per the germline V gene, CDR1 is SQVTM and CDR2 is ANQGSEA. This CDR3 has 14 amino acids. The part of the CDR3 DNA that was read is TGCAGCGTAGCAGACAGGGGGGAGAACGCTGAA. Its protein product is CSVADRGENAE. The CDR3 reads in full as CSVADRGENAEAFF.

For this clone: The read halts 3 residues ahead of the CDR3 end, with the missing end drawn from the germline J gene. J is TRBJ2-4 and V is TRBV13, with D possibly TRBD1 on 7 matching bases. The germline CDR1 and CDR2 sequences are PRHDT and FYEKMQ (reference sequence). Trimming removed 0 bases at V and 3 bases at J, with 9 bases between. The CDR3 extends over 15 amino acids. Here the CDR3 reads CASSLGQGGKNIQYF. Partial CDR3 DNA: TGTGCCAGCAGCTTAGGCCAGGGGGGCAAAAACATT.

The table lists this clone with many counts. The read is 3 residues too short to cover the CDR3 end, so that end is filled in from the germline J gene. The chain couples TRBV19 to TRBJ2-7, with 9 bases matching TRBD1. V lost 6 bases, J lost 6 bases, and 6 bases stayed unmatched. There are 13 residues in the CDR3. Germline assignment: CDR1 LNHDA and CDR2 SQIVND (reference sequence). The CDR3 bases that were read are TGTGCCAGTAGCGTCGGGACAGGGAGCGAG. This sequence encodes CASSVGTGSE. The whole CDR3 sequence is CASSVGTGSEQYF.

This clone was found many times. The CDR3 goes on 3 residues after the read ends, and that part is filled in from the germline J gene. This chain uses TRBV7-2 with TRBJ2-7, with D possibly matching TRBD1 (6 bases). The CDR3 totals 14 residues. Trimming took off 5 bases at V and 2 bases at J, with 13 bases between the two ends. Germline lookup yields CDR1 SGHTA and CDR2 FQGNSA. The sequenced part of the CDR3 DNA is TGTGCCAGCAGCGAAACAGCAGGGGCCTACGAG. Its protein is CASSETAGAYE. The CDR3, in full, reads CASSETAGAYEQYF.

This clone has just a few counts. The CDR3 end lies 3 residues beyond the end of the read and is filled in from the germline J gene. The chain uses TRBV7-6 and TRBJ1-6; D remains ambiguous. The CDR3 runs 13 residues. With 1 base removed from V and 8 bases from J, the gap between germline ends came to 6 bases. Germline V gene lookup returns CDR1 SGHVS and CDR2 FNYEAQ. Partial CDR3 DNA: TGTGCCAGCAGCTTAGACGTAGATTCACCC. Translated, it gives CASSLDVDSP. The full-length CDR3 reads as CASSLDVDSPLHF.